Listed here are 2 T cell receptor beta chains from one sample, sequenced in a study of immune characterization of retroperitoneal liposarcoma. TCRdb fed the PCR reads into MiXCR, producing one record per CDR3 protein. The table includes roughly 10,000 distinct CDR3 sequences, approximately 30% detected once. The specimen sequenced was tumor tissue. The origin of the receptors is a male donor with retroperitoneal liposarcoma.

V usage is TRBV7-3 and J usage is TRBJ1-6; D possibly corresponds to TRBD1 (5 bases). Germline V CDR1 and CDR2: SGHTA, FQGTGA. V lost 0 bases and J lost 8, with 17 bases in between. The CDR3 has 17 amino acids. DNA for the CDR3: TGTGCCAGCAGCTTAACGGGCCGGGGTGGAGGGGATTCACCCCTCCACTTT. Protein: CASSLTGRGGGDSPLHF. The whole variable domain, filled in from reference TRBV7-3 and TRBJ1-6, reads GAGVSQTPSNKVTEKGKYVELRCDPISGHTALYWYRQSLGQGPEFLIYFQGTGAADDSGLPNDRFFAVRPEGSVSTLKIQRTERGDSAVYLCASSLTGRGGGDSPLHFGNGTRLTVT.

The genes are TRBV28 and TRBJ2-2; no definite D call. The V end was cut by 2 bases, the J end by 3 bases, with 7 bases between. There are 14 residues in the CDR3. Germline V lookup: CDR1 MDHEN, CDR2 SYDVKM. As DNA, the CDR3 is TGTGCCAGCAGTTTACCTGATCACACCGGGGAGCTGTTTTTT. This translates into CASSLPDHTGELFF.